This entry is about one T cell receptor (beta chain). The sample belongs to a study of blood T cell repertoires in COVID-19. On the study more broadly: From the United States, Italy and Spain came samples of acute and convalescent COVID-19. Sample material is recorded as cDNA or gDNA derived from T cells, B-cell-depleted T cells, or PBMCs.

Original data processing: Scientists estimated how many nucleated cells there were by amplifying reference gene primers. Sequencing was performed with immunoSEQ multiplex PCR; in TCRdb, only in-frame clones are kept and a portion is missing. The V and J calls and the clone size are those of that table, but D and trimming were determined from the DNA. The table includes about 24,000 clones, around 86% detected once. The CDR3 has 14 residues. V dropped 4 bases and J dropped 6 bases, with 12 bases sitting between them. The germline gives CDR1 SNHLY, CDR2 FYNNEI. The J gene is TRBJ1-4, the V gene TRBV2, with D perhaps matching TRBD1 (6 bases). The sample consisted of peripheral blood. The source of this sequence is a woman aged 65 to 85 with active COVID-19. Written as DNA, the CDR3 is TGTGCCAGCAGTGTAAGGCAGGGGTATGAAAAACTGTTTTTT. This gives the protein CASSVRQGYEKLFF.